This T cell receptor beta chain was sequenced in a study of a mutant IDH1 vaccine in newly diagnosed glioma. Study background: Of the patients given treatment, around 62% were male and about 38% were female, and a mean age of approximately 40 years was recorded. Prior therapy was radiotherapy, temozolomide, or both; most received both. Study-wide points: Pseudoprogression apparently tracked independently of changes in top peripheral T cell clonotypes.

Data came from immunoSEQ multiplex PCR; TCRdb stores just in-frame clones and leaves some out. This repertoire shows about 94,000 clones, about nine tenths found once; its top ten account for approximately 0.8%. The length of the CDR3 is 14 residues. Germline trimming cut 4 bases from V and 3 bases from J; bases unmatched to any gene: 3. Germline CDR1 reads SGHTA; CDR2 reads FQGTGA. Concerning this clone itself: Its target is unknown.

Regarding time point: week 47, end of study. Vaccinated patients received 300 ug of mutant IDH1 20-mer peptide per dose, with topical imiquimod. This TCR derives from a woman aged 50 to 60 with glioma. J is TRBJ2-3 and V is TRBV7-3, with 8 bases lining up with TRBD2. The sequencing here drew on PBMCs, taken from a glioma patient whose treatment included an IDH1 peptide vaccine. This CDR3 is CASSSGLATDTQYF. The CDR3 DNA sequence: TGTGCCAGCAGCTCCGGACTAGCTACAGATACGCAGTATTTT.